This TCR beta chain was obtained from a study of shared clonotypes between healthy human individuals. Naive CD8 populations comprised CD45RO-negative cells positively selected for CCR7, excluding terminally differentiated effector memory CD45RA+ cells. The CDR3 has 14 amino acids. Germline V gives CDR1 ENHRY, CDR2 SYGVKD. Trimming took 5 bases from V and 4 from J, leaving 15 bases between them. The repertoire was sequenced with immunoSEQ multiplex PCR; TCRdb's copy has only in-frame clones and lacks some. Found here are some 2 million clones, around 96% of them singletons; the top ten hold about 1.1%.

Material: naive CD8+ T cells sorted from blood. The TCR comes from a young man in good health. The chain links TRBV10-3 to TRBJ2-7, with a weak D call TRBD1 (5 bases). The CDR3 loop is CAISTVGQGYEQYF. CDR3 DNA sequence: TGTGCCATCAGTACCGTGGGGCAGGGTTACGAGCAGTACTTC.